Listed below are T cell receptor beta chains from one sample, sequenced in a study of control samples from healthy donors and cancer patients. Sequenced by immunoSEQ multiplex PCR; TCRdb stores in-frame clones only, minus some. The top ten clones hold approximately 15% of a sample with about 93,000 clones, about 87% of them seen once. Material for sequencing was blood. These receptors were taken from a woman in her 70s in good health. The CDR3 runs from the conserved cysteine through the conserved F or W. D genes are given only for firm matches. Not every row has a clone size; where given, it reads once, few, many or a size class.

clone size: NA; D gene: NA; V gene: TRBV11-2; J gene: TRBJ1-1; CDR3 protein: CASSLEAAVALTEAFF; CDR3 DNA: TGTGCCAGCAGCTTAGAAGCGGCGGTGGCGCTCACTGAAGCTTTCTTT
clone size: NA; D gene: TRBD1; V gene: TRBV10-3; J gene: TRBJ1-5; CDR3 protein: CAISADRESNQPQHF; CDR3 DNA: TGTGCCATCAGTGCGGACAGGGAGAGTAATCAGCCCCAGCATTTT
clone size: NA; D gene: NA; V gene: TRBV3-1/TRBV3-2; J gene: TRBJ1-5; CDR3 protein: CASSANLNQPQHF; CDR3 DNA: TGTGCCAGCAGCGCTAACCTAAATCAGCCCCAGCATTTT
clone size: NA; D gene: TRBD1; V gene: TRBV6-5; J gene: TRBJ1-1; CDR3 protein: CASRTGQGNTEAFF; CDR3 DNA: TGTGCCAGCAGGACGGGACAGGGAAACACTGAAGCTTTCTTT
clone size: NA; D gene: NA; V gene: TRBV10-2; J gene: TRBJ1-1; CDR3 protein: CASRKLDTEAFF; CDR3 DNA: TGCGCCAGCCGTAAACTGGACACTGAAGCTTTCTTT
clone size: NA; D gene: NA; V gene: TRBV5-1; J gene: TRBJ1-4; CDR3 protein: CASRSTNEKLFF; CDR3 DNA: TGCGCCAGCAGGTCAACTAATGAAAAACTGTTTTTT
clone size: once; D gene: NA; V gene: TRBV29-1; J gene: TRBJ1-2; CDR3 protein: CSVEGTSGYGYTF; CDR3 DNA: TGCAGCGTTGAAGGGACATCGGGGTATGGCTACACCTTC
clone size: NA; D gene: NA; V gene: TRBV11-2; J gene: TRBJ1-2; CDR3 protein: CASSPPTGTNYGYTF; CDR3 DNA: TGTGCCAGCAGCCCCCCAACGGGAACTAACTATGGCTACACCTTC
clone size: NA; D gene: TRBD1; V gene: TRBV5-1; J gene: TRBJ1-5; CDR3 protein: CASSLTGGDQPQHF; CDR3 DNA: TGCGCCAGCAGCTTAACAGGGGGCGATCAGCCCCAGCATTTT
clone size: NA; D gene: TRBD2; V gene: TRBV2; J gene: TRBJ2-1; CDR3 protein: CATTKRLPAGEGNEQFF; CDR3 DNA: TGTGCCACCACCAAGAGGCTCCCAGCGGGAGAGGGTAATGAGCAGTTCTTC
clone size: NA; D gene: NA; V gene: TRBV5-6; J gene: TRBJ1-2; CDR3 protein: CASSLAAGGGYTF; CDR3 DNA: TGTGCCAGCAGCTTGGCCGCGGGCGGTGGCTACACCTTC
clone size: NA; D gene: NA; V gene: TRBV4-3; J gene: TRBJ2-3; CDR3 protein: CASSQDRATVRDTQYF; CDR3 DNA: TGCGCCAGCAGCCAAGATCGGGCTACGGTCAGGGATACGCAGTATTTT
clone size: NA; D gene: NA; V gene: TRBV19; J gene: TRBJ1-1; CDR3 protein: CASSGQVYTEAFF; CDR3 DNA: TGTGCCAGTAGCGGGCAGGTGTACACTGAAGCTTTCTTT
clone size: NA; D gene: NA; V gene: TRBV5-1; J gene: TRBJ2-7; CDR3 protein: CASSLAGGTQDEQYF; CDR3 DNA: TGCGCCAGCAGCTTGGCTGGGGGAACTCAGGACGAGCAGTACTTC
clone size: once; D gene: NA; V gene: TRBV19; J gene: TRBJ1-6; CDR3 protein: CASSIVWDQNSPLHF; CDR3 DNA: TGTGCCAGTAGTATAGTCTGGGACCAAAATTCACCCCTCCACTTT
clone size: NA; D gene: NA; V gene: TRBV11-2; J gene: TRBJ1-1; CDR3 protein: CASSPQYGGNEAFF; CDR3 DNA: TGTGCCAGCAGCCCCCAATATGGGGGGAATGAAGCTTTCTTT
clone size: many; D gene: NA; V gene: TRBV7-2; J gene: TRBJ2-7; CDR3 protein: CASSSGGRLAYEQYF; CDR3 DNA: TGTGCCAGCAGCTCCGGGGGCCGCCTCGCCTACGAGCAGTACTTC
clone size: few; D gene: NA; V gene: TRBV6-5; J gene: TRBJ2-2; CDR3 protein: CASSYGSNGAGELFF; CDR3 DNA: TGTGCCAGCAGTTACGGCTCGAACGGGGCCGGGGAGCTGTTTTTT
clone size: once; D gene: NA; V gene: TRBV19; J gene: TRBJ1-5; CDR3 protein: CASSIVFAGAGNQPQHF; CDR3 DNA: TGTGCCAGTAGTATAGTTTTCGCAGGGGCTGGCAATCAGCCCCAGCATTTT
clone size: once; D gene: NA; V gene: TRBV4-2; J gene: TRBJ1-3; CDR3 protein: CASSQDPGKGTIYF; CDR3 DNA: TGTGCCAGCAGCCAAGACCCAGGGAAGGGTACCATATATTTT
clone size: NA; D gene: NA; V gene: TRBV28; J gene: TRBJ1-2; CDR3 protein: CASSFGDAVGHRTDGYTF; CDR3 DNA: TGTGCCAGCAGTTTCGGTGACGCGGTCGGGCATAGAACCGATGGCTACACCTTC
clone size: NA; D gene: NA; V gene: TRBV6-5; J gene: TRBJ2-2; CDR3 protein: CASKATGNTGELFF; CDR3 DNA: TGTGCCAGCAAAGCGACAGGGAACACCGGGGAGCTGTTTTTT
clone size: NA; D gene: TRBD1; V gene: TRBV11-2; J gene: TRBJ2-7; CDR3 protein: CASSHSGTGPYEQYF; CDR3 DNA: TGTGCCAGCAGCCATTCCGGGACAGGACCCTACGAGCAGTACTTC
clone size: NA; D gene: NA; V gene: TRBV19; J gene: TRBJ1-4; CDR3 protein: CASRGRTGEKLFF; CDR3 DNA: TGTGCCAGTAGGGGGCGAACTGGTGAAAAACTGTTTTTT
clone size: NA; D gene: TRBD1; V gene: TRBV3-1/TRBV3-2; J gene: TRBJ1-1; CDR3 protein: CASSPGTGSTEAFF; CDR3 DNA: TGTGCCAGCAGTCCTGGGACAGGGAGTACTGAAGCTTTCTTT
clone size: NA; D gene: NA; V gene: TRBV6-2/TRBV6-3; J gene: TRBJ1-1; CDR3 protein: CASSSFGQVKGAFF; CDR3 DNA: TGTGCCAGCAGTTCCTTCGGTCAAGTTAAAGGAGCTTTCTTT
clone size: NA; D gene: NA; V gene: TRBV20-1; J gene: TRBJ2-7; CDR3 protein: CSARVEKQYF; CDR3 DNA: TGCAGTGCTAGGGTGGAAAAGCAGTACTTC
clone size: NA; D gene: TRBD2; V gene: TRBV6-5; J gene: TRBJ2-3; CDR3 protein: CASRRTSGGTDTQYF; CDR3 DNA: TGTGCCAGCAGGAGAACTAGCGGGGGTACAGATACGCAGTATTTT
clone size: NA; D gene: NA; V gene: TRBV5-1; J gene: TRBJ1-1; CDR3 protein: CASSHNGDGKAFF; CDR3 DNA: TGCGCCAGCAGCCACAATGGGGACGGCAAAGCTTTCTTT
clone size: few; D gene: NA; V gene: TRBV9; J gene: TRBJ2-1; CDR3 protein: CASSVGSSWDVSEQFF; CDR3 DNA: TGTGCCAGCAGCGTAGGTTCTAGCTGGGACGTGAGTGAGCAGTTCTTC
clone size: NA; D gene: TRBD1; V gene: TRBV27; J gene: TRBJ1-1; CDR3 protein: CASRPVGQDFTEAFF; CDR3 DNA: TGTGCCAGCAGGCCTGTGGGACAGGACTTCACTGAAGCTTTCTTT
clone size: NA; D gene: NA; V gene: TRBV19; J gene: TRBJ1-3; CDR3 protein: CASSMGQSSGNTIYF; CDR3 DNA: TGTGCCAGTAGTATGGGGCAGAGCTCTGGAAACACCATATATTTT
clone size: NA; D gene: NA; V gene: TRBV7-8; J gene: TRBJ1-2; CDR3 protein: CASSLGDKNYGYTF; CDR3 DNA: TGTGCCAGCAGCTTAGGGGACAAAAACTATGGCTACACCTTC
clone size: NA; D gene: NA; V gene: TRBV7-9; J gene: TRBJ2-3; CDR3 protein: CASSGTGDTQYF; CDR3 DNA: TGTGCCAGCAGCGGGACTGGGGATACGCAGTATTTT
clone size: NA; D gene: TRBD2; V gene: TRBV5-1; J gene: TRBJ2-1; CDR3 protein: CASSLVGSGSTYNEQFF; CDR3 DNA: TGCGCCAGCAGCTTGGTGGGTAGCGGGAGCACCTACAATGAGCAGTTCTTC
clone size: NA; D gene: NA; V gene: TRBV7-6; J gene: TRBJ2-5; CDR3 protein: CASSLGGVSETQYF; CDR3 DNA: TGTGCCAGCAGCTTAGGGGGCGTTTCGGAGACCCAGTACTTC
clone size: NA; D gene: NA; V gene: TRBV19; J gene: TRBJ1-2; CDR3 protein: CASSIVQVNYGYTF; CDR3 DNA: TGTGCCAGTAGTATAGTACAGGTCAACTATGGCTACACCTTC
clone size: NA; D gene: TRBD1; V gene: TRBV15; J gene: TRBJ1-2; CDR3 protein: CATSSYRDSRYGYTF; CDR3 DNA: TGTGCCACCAGCTCATACAGGGACAGCAGATATGGCTACACCTTC
clone size: NA; D gene: NA; V gene: TRBV12-3/TRBV12-4; J gene: TRBJ1-3; CDR3 protein: CASSYGNTIYF; CDR3 DNA: TGTGCCAGCAGCTACGGAAACACCATATATTTT
clone size: NA; D gene: TRBD1; V gene: TRBV9; J gene: TRBJ1-1; CDR3 protein: CASSVGAGGIDTEAFF; CDR3 DNA: TGTGCCAGCAGCGTAGGGGCAGGGGGCATTGACACTGAAGCTTTCTTT
clone size: NA; D gene: TRBD1; V gene: TRBV23-1; J gene: TRBJ2-1; CDR3 protein: CASPILPRDRRDDSNEQFF; CDR3 DNA: TGCGCCAGCCCAATTCTACCCCGGGACAGGAGAGACGATAGCAATGAGCAGTTCTTC
clone size: once; D gene: NA; V gene: TRBV29-1; J gene: TRBJ1-1; CDR3 protein: CSVLGVGGTEAFF; CDR3 DNA: TGCAGCGTCCTGGGGGTAGGTGGGACTGAAGCTTTCTTT
clone size: NA; D gene: NA; V gene: TRBV9; J gene: TRBJ1-1; CDR3 protein: CASSVELTGGTEAFF; CDR3 DNA: TGTGCCAGCAGCGTAGAATTAACGGGAGGCACTGAAGCTTTCTTT
clone size: NA; D gene: NA; V gene: TRBV30; J gene: TRBJ1-4; CDR3 protein: CAWSPGAYEKLFF; CDR3 DNA: TGTGCCTGGAGTCCAGGGGCTTATGAAAAACTGTTTTTT
clone size: NA; D gene: NA; V gene: TRBV18; J gene: TRBJ1-2; CDR3 protein: CASSAATGDITYGYTF; CDR3 DNA: TGTGCCAGCTCAGCAGCAACAGGCGACATCACCTATGGCTACACCTTC
clone size: NA; D gene: NA; V gene: TRBV11-3; J gene: TRBJ1-1; CDR3 protein: CASSYGQTNTEAFF; CDR3 DNA: TGTGCCAGCAGTTATGGACAGACAAACACTGAAGCTTTCTTT
clone size: NA; D gene: TRBD1; V gene: TRBV6-6; J gene: TRBJ2-7; CDR3 protein: CATGQGASYEQYF; CDR3 DNA: TGTGCCACCGGACAGGGGGCCTCCTACGAGCAGTACTTC
clone size: medium-sized; D gene: TRBD2; V gene: TRBV2; J gene: TRBJ2-7; CDR3 protein: CASNLEGGLAGNEQYF; CDR3 DNA: TGTGCCAGCAACCTAGAGGGGGGCCTAGCGGGCAACGAGCAGTACTTC
clone size: once; D gene: TRBD1; V gene: TRBV19; J gene: TRBJ1-2; CDR3 protein: CASSSNRGRAYGYTF; CDR3 DNA: TGTGCCAGTAGTTCGAACAGGGGGCGCGCCTATGGCTACACCTTC
clone size: NA; D gene: NA; V gene: TRBV29-1; J gene: TRBJ2-1; CDR3 protein: CSVVTGLGNEQFF; CDR3 DNA: TGCAGCGTTGTAACAGGGTTAGGGAATGAGCAGTTCTTC
clone size: NA; D gene: TRBD2; V gene: TRBV6-6; J gene: TRBJ2-1; CDR3 protein: CASSYDTSGSEFF; CDR3 DNA: TGTGCCAGCAGTTACGACACTAGCGGGAGCGAGTTCTTC
clone size: NA; D gene: NA; V gene: TRBV3-1/TRBV3-2; J gene: TRBJ2-6; CDR3 protein: CASSPLSNSPSGANVLTF; CDR3 DNA: TGTGCCAGCAGCCCTTTATCAAACAGCCCATCTGGGGCCAACGTCCTGACTTTC
clone size: NA; D gene: TRBD1; V gene: TRBV6-5; J gene: TRBJ1-5; CDR3 protein: CASSLDRGVRQPQHF; CDR3 DNA: TGTGCCAGCAGTCTGGACAGGGGGGTCAGACAGCCCCAGCATTTT
clone size: NA; D gene: NA; V gene: TRBV19; J gene: TRBJ2-2; CDR3 protein: CASSISTSTGELFF; CDR3 DNA: TGTGCCAGTAGTATTTCGACCTCGACCGGGGAGCTGTTTTTT
clone size: NA; D gene: NA; V gene: TRBV25-1; J gene: TRBJ2-1; CDR3 protein: CASSELGGAYNEQFF; CDR3 DNA: TGTGCCAGCAGTGAGTTAGGGGGGGCCTACAATGAGCAGTTCTTC
clone size: once; D gene: TRBD1; V gene: TRBV25-1; J gene: TRBJ1-2; CDR3 protein: CASSSDRGYGYTF; CDR3 DNA: TGTGCCAGCAGTTCAGACAGGGGGTATGGCTACACCTTC
clone size: NA; D gene: NA; V gene: TRBV30; J gene: TRBJ1-5; CDR3 protein: CAWGTGTASNQPQHF; CDR3 DNA: TGTGCCTGGGGAACAGGGACGGCTAGCAATCAGCCCCAGCATTTT
clone size: NA; D gene: NA; V gene: TRBV2; J gene: TRBJ1-1; CDR3 protein: CASSVQVGGTEAFF; CDR3 DNA: TGTGCCAGCAGTGTGCAGGTAGGCGGAACTGAAGCTTTCTTT
clone size: NA; D gene: NA; V gene: TRBV12-3/TRBV12-4; J gene: TRBJ1-4; CDR3 protein: CASSLWGTTLFF; CDR3 DNA: TGTGCCAGCAGTTTATGGGGGACAACGCTGTTTTTT